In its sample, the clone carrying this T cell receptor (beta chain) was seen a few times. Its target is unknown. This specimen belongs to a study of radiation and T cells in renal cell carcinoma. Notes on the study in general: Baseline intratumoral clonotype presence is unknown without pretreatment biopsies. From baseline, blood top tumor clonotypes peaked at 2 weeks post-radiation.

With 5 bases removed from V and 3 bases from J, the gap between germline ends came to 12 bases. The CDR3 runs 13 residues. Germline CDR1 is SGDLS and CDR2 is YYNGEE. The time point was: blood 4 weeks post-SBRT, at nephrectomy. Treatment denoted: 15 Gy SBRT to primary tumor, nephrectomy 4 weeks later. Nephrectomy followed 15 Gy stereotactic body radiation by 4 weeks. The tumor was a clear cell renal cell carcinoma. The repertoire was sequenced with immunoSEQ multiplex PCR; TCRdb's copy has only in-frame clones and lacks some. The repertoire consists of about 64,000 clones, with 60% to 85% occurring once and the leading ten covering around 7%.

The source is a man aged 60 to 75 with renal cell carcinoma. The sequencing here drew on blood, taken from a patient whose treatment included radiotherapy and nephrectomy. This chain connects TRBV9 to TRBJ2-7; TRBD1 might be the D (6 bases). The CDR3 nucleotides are TGTGCCAGCAGTGGGACACCTAGCTACGAGCAGTACTTC. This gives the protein CASSGTPSYEQYF.